This T cell receptor (beta chain) is from a study of blood T cell repertoires in COVID-19. After removal of 5 bases from V and 6 bases from J, the junction contained 5 bases not matched to a gene. The germline CDR1 and CDR2 sequences are MNHEY and SMNVEV (reference sequence). The CDR3 runs to 13 residues. Some clones are missing from TCRdb's copy, which holds only in-frame ones; the method was immunoSEQ multiplex PCR. Here the sample spans a few hundred thousand clones, 70% to 90% being singletons. The Seattle patients joined while their infection was active and were tracked longitudinally afterward.

The clonotype was recovered from a woman under 40 with COVID-19, enrolled during active disease. This chain uses TRBV27 with TRBJ1-1, with 8 bases that match TRBD1. The sequencing input was peripheral blood. CDR3 region: CASSPGTGPEAFF. For the CDR3, the DNA is TGTGCCAGCAGTCCTGGGACAGGACCTGAAGCTTTCTTT.